What follows are 30 T cell receptor beta chains derived from one specimen sequenced in a study of shared clonotypes between healthy human individuals. Sequencing used immunoSEQ multiplex PCR; TCRdb keeps in-frame clones, though not all of them. This sample has about 990,000 clones; approximately 78% occur once, and the top ten carry 0.55% to 0.7%. Sequenced input: memory CD4+ T cells from PBMCs. Subset indicated: CD45RA-negative fraction. The source of these receptors is a man younger than 35 in good health. Some clones in this sample may be carry-over from other donors' samples.

This clone was seen a few times. V is TRBV28 and J is TRBJ1-1, with D unresolved. Germline CDR1 MDHEN, CDR2 SYDVKM. Trimming took 9 bases from V and 1 from J, leaving 12 bases between them. This CDR3 region has 13 residues. CDR3 loop: CASRKAGNTEAFF. The CDR3 nucleotides read TGTGCCAGTCGTAAGGCAGGGAACACTGAAGCTTTCTTT.

In its sample, this clone was seen once. The rearrangement links TRBV10-3 to TRBJ2-1; 7 bases fit TRBD1. The CDR3 spans 17 residues. Germline CDR1 and CDR2: ENHRY and SYGVKD. With 2 bases clipped from V and 1 base from J, the junction kept 8 bases outside the gene matches. CDR3 sequence: CAISERGLQGSYNEQFF. The CDR3, as DNA: TGTGCCATCAGTGAGCGGGGTCTACAGGGGTCCTACAATGAGCAGTTCTTC.

This clone occurred once. The rearrangement uses TRBV18 and TRBJ2-4; D may correspond to TRBD1 or TRBD2 (6 bases each). Germline V CDR1 and CDR2: KGHSH, LQKENI. The CDR3 covers 15 residues. V shed 4 bases and J shed 8 bases, with 18 bases lying between them. The DNA of the CDR3 is TGTGCCAGCTCACAACGTTCGGGGGCTGCGGACATTCAGTACTTC. Protein sequence: CASSQRSGAADIQYF.

The chain uses TRBV5-1 and TRBJ1-1; D may be TRBD1 (5 bases). Deletions cut 0 bases from V and 4 bases from J, with 13 bases between. The CDR3 contains 15 residues. CDR1 is SGHRS, CDR2 YFSETQ, per germline. This CDR3 reads CASSLVGAGSTEAFF. The CDR3 coding sequence is TGCGCCAGCAGCTTGGTTGGGGCGGGGAGCACTGAAGCTTTCTTT.

The chain uses TRBV28 and TRBJ2-7, with a weak D call TRBD1 (6 bases). Per germline, CDR1 MDHEN and CDR2 SYDVKM. V was trimmed by 2 bases and J by 6 bases, leaving 17 bases between them. This CDR3 is 15 amino acids long. The CDR3 DNA is TGTGCCAGCAGTTTAGTTGGGCAGGGGAGTCTCGAGCAGTACTTC. This encodes CASSLVGQGSLEQYF.

The rearrangement links TRBV9 to TRBJ1-2; no reliable D call. The CDR3 is 12 amino acids. Germline values: CDR1 SGDLS, CDR2 YYNGEE. Trimming removed 3 bases at V and 8 bases at J, with 11 bases between. CDR3 sequence reads: CASSGDPLGYTF. In DNA, the CDR3 is TGTGCCAGCAGCGGTGATCCGTTGGGCTACACCTTC. The complete variable domain, with remaining parts taken from reference TRBV9 and TRBJ1-2, reads DSGVTQTPKHLITATGQRVTLRCSPRSGDLSVYWYQQSLDQGLQFLIQYYNGEERAKGNILERFSAQQFPDLHSELNLSSLELGDSALYFCASSGDPLGYTFGSGTRLTVV.

Comment on this clone: The same CDR3 arises from other DNA sequences in this sample as well. The genes are TRBV7-9 and TRBJ2-7; 10 bases are a match to TRBD1. CDR3 length: 13 residues. The trim removed 6 bases at V and 4 bases at J, leaving 3 bases unmatched. Germline loops: CDR1 SEHNR, CDR2 FQNEAQ (reference sequence). The CDR3 DNA reads as TGTGCCAGCAGTTGGACAGGGGGTTACGAGCAGTACTTC. Encoded protein: CASSWTGGYEQYF.

In its sample, this clone was seen a few times. This sequence joins TRBV5-4 and TRBJ1-4, with D perhaps matching TRBD1 (5 bases). This CDR3 comprises 14 residues. CDR1 is SGHNT and CDR2 is YYREEE in the germline V gene (reference sequence). The germline V and J ends were trimmed by 3 bases and 8 bases, with 14 bases remaining between them. CDR3 nucleotides: TGTGCCAGCAGCTGGGGGGGGACCCGGGAAAAACTGTTTTTT. Protein: CASSWGGTREKLFF.

The V call is TRBV4-1, the J call TRBJ1-2; 9 bases align to TRBD1. V gave up 3 bases and J gave up 6 bases; unmatched junction bases: 5. Germline V gene data show CDR1 as MGHRA and CDR2 as YSYEKL. The CDR3 is made up of 14 amino acids. For the CDR3, the DNA is TGCGCCAGCAGCCACCCAGGACAGGGGAATGGCTACACCTTC. Its translation is CASSHPGQGNGYTF.

The chain links TRBV5-1 to TRBJ1-5; D is uncertain. Per the germline V gene, CDR1 is SGHRS and CDR2 is YFSETQ. V was cut by 2 bases and J by 3 bases, with 6 bases left in between. This CDR3 comprises 13 residues. DNA of the CDR3: TGCGCCAGCAGCTTATCTCCCAATCAGCCCCAGCATTTT. The encoded protein is CASSLSPNQPQHF.

In the case of this clone: Additional DNA sequences in this sample encode the identical CDR3. J is TRBJ2-3 and V is TRBV5-1; the match to TRBD1 covers 7 bases. V shed 4 bases and J 2 bases; nucleotides not matched to a gene: 7. The length of the CDR3 is 15 residues. Germline assignment: CDR1 SGHRS and CDR2 YFSETQ. The CDR3 is CASSPIQGDTDTQYF. The CDR3 region has the DNA TGCGCCAGCAGCCCCATCCAGGGGGACACAGATACGCAGTATTTT.

This clone has just a few counts. The rearrangement uses TRBV6-5 and TRBJ2-1, with 11 bases aligning to TRBD2. This CDR3 contains 15 residues. Germline V gene sequence: CDR1 MNHEY, CDR2 SVGAGI. Trimming removed 6 bases from V and 7 bases from J; junction bases left unmatched: 8. The CDR3 spells CASSPTSGSENEQFF. DNA of the CDR3: TGTGCCAGCAGCCCTACTAGCGGGAGCGAGAATGAGCAGTTCTTC.

This chain connects TRBV11-2 to TRBJ2-3; D tentatively reads TRBD1 or TRBD2 (6 bases each). Germline V CDR1 and CDR2: SGHAT, FQNNGV. This CDR3 is 16 amino acids long. Trimming removed 5 bases from V and 3 bases from J, with 18 bases in between. The DNA for the CDR3 is TGTGCCAGCAGCCGGACTAAGCTGAGGGGGACAGATACGCAGTATTTT. Its protein product is CASSRTKLRGTDTQYF.

Worth noting for this clone: This sample includes further DNA sequences coding for the same CDR3. The V call is TRBV9, the J call TRBJ2-6; D remains unclear. Trimming removed 0 bases at V and 1 base at J, with 2 bases between. Germline V gene data show CDR1 as SGDLS and CDR2 as YYNGEE. The CDR3 is made up of 14 amino acids. The CDR3 coding sequence is TGTGCCAGCAGCGTAGGTTCTGGGGCCAACGTCCTGACTTTC. Amino acid sequence: CASSVGSGANVLTF.

This chain connects TRBV4-1 to TRBJ1-4; TRBD1 matches 7 bases. V trimming: 0 bases; J trimming: 7 bases; junction bases outside the gene matches: 8. Germline V gene lookup returns CDR1 MGHRA and CDR2 YSYEKL. This CDR3 has 16 amino acids. Here the CDR3 DNA reads TGCGCCAGCAGCCAAGATCGATACAGGGGAGTTGAAAAACTGTTTTTT. It yields the protein CASSQDRYRGVEKLFF.

This chain links TRBV5-1 with TRBJ2-5; 8 bases are shared with TRBD1. The CDR3 has 13 residues. Germline CDR1 is SGHRS and CDR2 is YFSETQ. The V and J ends lost 4 bases and 5 bases, in that order; junction bases with no gene match: 4. This CDR3 is CASSQGQVETQYF. The CDR3 DNA is TGCGCCAGCAGCCAGGGACAGGTGGAGACCCAGTACTTC.

This chain uses TRBV11-1 with TRBJ2-7; D perhaps matches TRBD2 (5 bases). The germline V gene encodes CDR1 SGHAT and CDR2 FQDESV (reference sequence). Trimming removed 1 base from V and 0 bases from J, with 19 bases in between. This CDR3 is built from 18 residues. The CDR3 here is CASSLERATRGSSYEQYF. Here the CDR3 DNA reads TGTGCCAGCAGCTTAGAGAGGGCCACTCGGGGAAGCTCCTACGAGCAGTACTTC.

The V call is TRBV19, the J call TRBJ2-1, with unresolved D. The CDR3 has 12 residues. V dropped 4 bases and J dropped 10 bases, with 11 bases sitting between them. Germline CDR1 reads LNHDA; CDR2 reads SQIVND (reference sequence). The CDR3 DNA reads TGTGCCAGTAGTACCCGAATGGGGGAGCAGTTCTTC. It encodes CASSTRMGEQFF.

The chain links TRBV7-2 to TRBJ2-7; tentatively, D is TRBD2 (5 bases). CDR1 SGHTA and CDR2 FQGNSA come from the germline V gene. Trimming cost V 1 base and J 9 bases, with 22 bases left between them. The CDR3 has 16 amino acids. The CDR3 DNA is TGTGCCAGCAGCTTAGGCCAACTAGGAGAACAGAGGCTGCAGTACTTC. This encodes CASSLGQLGEQRLQYF.

DNA for the CDR3: TGTGCCAGTAGCTATCAAACCTGGGACAGGGGATCCCGCGAGCAGTACTTC. It codes for CASSYQTWDRGSREQYF. The chain joins TRBV19 to TRBJ2-7; 10 bases are shared with TRBD1. The germline V gene has CDR1 LNHDA and CDR2 SQIVND (reference sequence). The CDR3 spans 17 residues. V lost 6 bases to trimming and J lost 6 bases; unmatched junction nucleotides: 17.

The J gene is TRBJ1-5, the V gene TRBV5-1; no clear D. Trimming removed 4 bases at V and 5 bases at J, with 16 bases between. The CDR3 has 15 residues. CDR1 and CDR2 from the germline V gene are SGHRS and YFSETQ. The CDR3 protein is CASSPAPRHDQPQHF. The DNA of the CDR3 is TGCGCCAGCAGCCCGGCCCCGAGGCATGATCAGCCCCAGCATTTT. The full variable domain, completed using reference TRBV5-1 and TRBJ1-5, is KAGVTQTPRYLIKTRGQQVTLSCSPISGHRSVSWYQQTPGQGLQFLFEYFSETQRNKGNFPGRFSGRQFSNSRSEMNVSTLELGDSALYLCASSPAPRHDQPQHFGDGTRLSIL.

A note on this clone: The sample contains more than one DNA sequence encoding this CDR3. The chain carries TRBV28 and TRBJ1-2; 8 nucleotides match TRBD1. J lost 8 bases, V lost 3 bases, and 5 bases had no gene match. CDR1 MDHEN and CDR2 SYDVKM come from the germline V gene. This CDR3 has 13 residues. This chain's CDR3 is CASSLTGAGGYTF. The CDR3 region has the DNA TGTGCCAGCAGTTTGACAGGGGCTGGAGGCTACACCTTC.

J is TRBJ2-2 and V is TRBV19; 8 bases line up with TRBD2. The CDR3 has 18 amino acids. After removal of 5 bases from V and 0 bases from J, the junction contained 11 bases not matched to a gene. Germline-derived CDR1 and CDR2 are LNHDA and SQIVND (reference sequence). DNA for the CDR3: TGTGCCAGTAGTCCCAGGGGTAGCGGGATTGCGAACACCGGGGAGCTGTTTTTT. It codes for CASSPRGSGIANTGELFF.

This chain uses TRBV7-3 with TRBJ2-2, with a possible D match to TRBD1 (6 bases). Trimming took off 5 bases at V and 0 bases at J, with 13 bases between the two ends. The CDR3 is 16 amino acids. CDR1 and CDR2 (germline): SGHTA, FQGTGA. The CDR3 DNA sequence: TGTGCCAGCAGCAATCCCGGGACACCGAACACCGGGGAGCTGTTTTTT. Protein: CASSNPGTPNTGELFF.

This clone occurred once. The rearrangement links TRBV28 to TRBJ1-3; D is uncertain. Germline V lookup: CDR1 MDHEN, CDR2 SYDVKM. V was cut by 2 bases and J by 3 bases, with 8 bases left in between. The CDR3 length is 14 residues. CDR3 in DNA: TGTGCCAGCAGTTTAATCCCTGATGGAAACACCATATATTTT. Residues: CASSLIPDGNTIYF.

The chain carries TRBV5-1 and TRBJ1-1; 7 bases fit TRBD1. Germline-derived CDR1 and CDR2 are SGHRS and YFSETQ. V gave up 4 bases and J gave up 5 bases; unmatched junction bases: 8. The CDR3 has 14 amino acids. This CDR3 is CASSGGQRGTEAFF. DNA of the CDR3: TGCGCCAGCAGCGGGGGACAGCGCGGTACTGAAGCTTTCTTT. Supplemented by reference TRBV5-1 and TRBJ1-1, the full variable domain reads KAGVTQTPRYLIKTRGQQVTLSCSPISGHRSVSWYQQTPGQGLQFLFEYFSETQRNKGNFPGRFSGRQFSNSRSEMNVSTLELGDSALYLCASSGGQRGTEAFFGQGTRLTVV.

This chain connects TRBV7-9 to TRBJ1-2; D may be TRBD1 (6 bases). This CDR3 contains 12 residues. Trimming removed 5 bases from V and 13 bases from J, with 17 bases in between. Germline V gives CDR1 SEHNR, CDR2 FQNEAQ (reference sequence). This CDR3 reads CASSDAGGRLTF. DNA of the CDR3: TGTGCCAGCAGCGACGCCGGGGGCCGCCTCACCTTC.

The genes are TRBV2 and TRBJ2-2; TRBD2 matches at 9 bases. The CDR3 totals 16 residues. Germline CDR1 and CDR2: SNHLY and FYNNEI. V dropped 4 bases and J dropped 3; count of bases not matched to a gene: 6. The CDR3 coding sequence is TGTGCCAGCAGTGTTTTGGCGGGAGGGTACACCGGGGAGCTGTTTTTT. Translating it yields CASSVLAGGYTGELFF.

Points on this clone: This may stem from a read error, because a much larger clone lies one nucleotide away. J is TRBJ2-2 and V is TRBV5-6; weak D call: TRBD2 (5 bases). CDR1 and CDR2 (germline): SGHDT, YYEEEE. The CDR3 is 14 residues long. CDR3 loop: CASSLYPRTGEPFF. In DNA, the CDR3 is TGTGCCAGCAGCTTATATCCTAGGACCGGGGAGCCGTTTTTT. Full variable domain (missing parts from reference TRBV5-6 and TRBJ2-2): DAGVTQSPTHLIKTRGQQVTLRCSPKSGHDTVSWYQQALGQGPQFIFQYYEEEERQRGNFPDRFSGHQFPNYSSELNVNALLLGDSALYLCASSLYPRTGEPFFGEGSRLTVL.

CDR3 in DNA: TGTGCCTCCGGAGGAATACCCCTCCACTTT. This codes for CASGGIPLHF. V gene TRBV30 combines with J gene TRBJ1-6, with unresolved D. V lost 7 bases and J lost 12, with 10 bases in between. CDR1 is GTSNPN, CDR2 SVGIG, per germline (reference sequence). This CDR3 contains 10 residues.